This paragraph reports one T cell receptor beta chain. Per the original methods: For nucleated cells, counts were estimated from reference gene primer amplification. Clones were sequenced by immunoSEQ multiplex PCR, and TCRdb holds only the in-frame ones, with some missing. Clone size and V and J calls were adopted from that table, with D and trimming inferred from the DNA. The table includes tens of thousands of clones, roughly nine tenths detected once. The sample originates from a study of blood T cell repertoires in COVID-19. The CDR3 covers 15 residues. After removal of 7 bases from V and 0 bases from J, the junction contained 6 bases not matched to a gene. Looked up from germline, CDR1 is SQVTM and CDR2 is ANQGSEA.

The receptor comes from a man aged 25 to 45 with active or convalescent COVID-19. Input material: peripheral blood. V gene TRBV29-1 combines with J gene TRBJ2-3, with TRBD2 identical over 11 bases. The CDR3 sequence: CSGIRTSGSTDTQYF. The CDR3 bases are TGCAGCGGTATACGGACTAGCGGGAGCACAGATACGCAGTATTTT.